Shown below are 4 T cell receptor beta chains from a single sample sequenced in a study of shared clonotypes between healthy human individuals (dated by TCRdb to about 2020). Preparation of the library involved the immunoSEQ multiplex PCR assay. TCRdb took this table from immuneACCESS and kept in-frame rearrangements with V and J called. Such tables lack part of the clones; where checked against another copy, unresolved V genes explain under half of the gap, and the rest is unexplained. The sample table contains roughly 2.4 million clones; only one count was recorded for more than 90% of them. 0.13% of the sample is in the top ten clones. Sequencing used naive CD4+ T cells sorted from blood. Explained via the paper, the cell subset or site label denotes: CD45RA+ positively selected. Source of these receptors: a man between 18 and 29 years old in good health.

This chain connects TRBV6-5 to TRBJ1-1; tentative D call: TRBD1 (6 bases). V was trimmed by 6 bases and J by 3 bases, leaving 11 bases between them. Per the germline V gene, CDR1 is MNHEY and CDR2 is SVGAGI. The CDR3 extends over 13 amino acids. CDR3: CASSGQLDTEAFF. CDR3 bases: TGTGCCAGCAGCGGACAGTTAGACACTGAAGCTTTCTTT.

The CDR3: CATSRDLRTSGGTDTQYF. The CDR3 DNA sequence: TGTGCCACCAGCAGAGATCTTCGGACTAGCGGGGGCACAGATACGCAGTATTTT. The chain carries TRBV15 and TRBJ2-3, with 12 bases lining up with TRBD2. The V gene end was trimmed by 0 bases and the J gene end by 1 base; junction bases not matched to a gene: 5. CDR3 length: 18 amino acids. The germline CDR1 and CDR2 sequences are LNHNV and YYDKDF (reference sequence).

CDR3 nucleotides: TGTGCCAGCAGTTCCGGGACTAGCGGACCGATGTACCAAGAGACCCAGTACTTC. Its protein is CASSSGTSGPMYQETQYF. This chain joins TRBV5-6 and TRBJ2-5; 11 nucleotides match TRBD2. Germline V gene lookup returns CDR1 SGHDT and CDR2 YYEEEE. The CDR3 sequence is 18 residues long. V shed 5 bases, J shed 0 bases, and the junction held 12 bases outside the gene matches.

This chain joins TRBV7-2 and TRBJ2-7; no clear D gene. This CDR3 spans 16 amino acids. CDR1 SGHTA and CDR2 FQGNSA come from the germline V gene. V lost 5 bases, J lost 4 bases, and 21 bases lay in between. CDR3 coding DNA: TGTGCCAGCAGCCCCAGCTACCTCCGGAGTGCATACGAGCAGTACTTC. Translation: CASSPSYLRSAYEQYF. The full variable domain, in which reference TRBV7-2 and TRBJ2-7 provide the parts outside the CDR3, is GAGVSQSPSNKVTEKGKDVELRCDPISGHTALYWYRQSLGQGLEFLIYFQGNSAPDKSGLPSDRFSAERTGGSVSTLTIQRTQQEDSAVYLCASSPSYLRSAYEQYFGPGTRLTVT.